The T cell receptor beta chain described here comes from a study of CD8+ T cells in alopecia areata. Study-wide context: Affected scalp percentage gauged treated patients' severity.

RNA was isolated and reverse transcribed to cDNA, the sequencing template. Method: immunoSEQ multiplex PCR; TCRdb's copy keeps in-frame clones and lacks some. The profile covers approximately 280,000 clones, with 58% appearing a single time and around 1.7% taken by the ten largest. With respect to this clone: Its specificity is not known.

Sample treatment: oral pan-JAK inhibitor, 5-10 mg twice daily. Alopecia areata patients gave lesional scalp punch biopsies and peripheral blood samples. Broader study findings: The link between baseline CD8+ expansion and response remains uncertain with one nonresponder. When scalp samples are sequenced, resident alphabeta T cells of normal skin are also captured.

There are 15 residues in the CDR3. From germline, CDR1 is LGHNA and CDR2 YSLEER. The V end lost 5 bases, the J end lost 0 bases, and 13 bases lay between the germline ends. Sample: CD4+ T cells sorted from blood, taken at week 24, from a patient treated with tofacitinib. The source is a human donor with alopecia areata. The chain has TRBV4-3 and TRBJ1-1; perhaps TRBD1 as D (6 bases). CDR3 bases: TGCGCCAGCAGCTCCCAGGGGCGCATGAACACTGAAGCTTTCTTT. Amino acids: CASSSQGRMNTEAFF.